The 30 T cell receptor beta chains listed next were all sequenced from one sample in a study of blood T cell repertoires in COVID-19. The data were produced by immunoSEQ multiplex PCR, yet TCRdb's version contains in-frame clones alone and is incomplete. The table records 19,000 or so clones, 80% to 90% of them present only once. The material sequenced was peripheral blood. The receptors were sampled from a man between 65 and 80 years old with active COVID-19.

CDR3 region: CASRPNFSGNTIYF. The CDR3 DNA reads TGTGCCAGCAGACCGAACTTCTCTGGAAACACCATATATTTT. The chain joins TRBV6-5 to TRBJ1-3; no firm D call. In germline, CDR1 is MNHEY, CDR2 SVGAGI. The CDR3 spans 14 residues. The V gene lost 6 bases and the J gene lost 0 bases, with 9 bases spanning the gap.

V usage is TRBV19 and J usage is TRBJ2-7; the D gene is possibly TRBD1 (5 bases). The length of the CDR3 is 14 residues. Germline CDR1 reads LNHDA; CDR2 reads SQIVND (reference sequence). The V gene lost 5 bases and the J gene lost 6 bases, with 17 bases spanning the gap. The CDR3 sequence is CASSSEQGRGEQYF. The CDR3 region has the DNA TGTGCCAGTAGTTCCGAGCAGGGAAGGGGCGAGCAGTACTTC.

The chain recombines TRBV7-2 with TRBJ1-4; D is unclear. This CDR3 spans 13 amino acids. Germline-derived CDR1 and CDR2 are SGHTA and FQGNSA. The V end lost 0 bases, the J end lost 6 bases, and 5 bases lay between the germline ends. DNA for the CDR3: TGTGCCAGCAGCTTAGCGCCAGATGAAAAACTGTTTTTT. Encoded protein: CASSLAPDEKLFF.

V and J are TRBV7-9 and TRBJ2-2; 8 nucleotides line up with TRBD1. CDR3 length: 16 amino acids. V dropped 5 bases and J dropped 5; count of bases not matched to a gene: 10. Germline-derived CDR1 and CDR2 are SEHNR and FQNEAQ (reference sequence). CDR3 nucleotide sequence: TGTGCCAGCAGCCGTAGCCCAGACAGGGGAACCGGGGAGCTGTTTTTT. Translation gives CASSRSPDRGTGELFF. Drawing the rest from reference TRBV7-9 and TRBJ2-2, the complete variable domain is DTGVSQNPRHKITKRGQNVTFRCDPISEHNRLYWYRQTLGQGPEFLTYFQNEAQLEKSRLLSDRFSAERPKGSFSTLEIQRTEQGDSAMYLCASSRSPDRGTGELFFGEGSRLTVL.

This chain connects TRBV5-4 to TRBJ1-1; D unresolved. Germline-derived CDR1 and CDR2 are SGHNT and YYREEE (reference sequence). This CDR3 is built from 16 residues. V was clipped by 0 bases and J by 5 bases, with 17 bases between them. CDR3 bases: TGTGCCAGCAGCTTGGGGGTCGAGGTTCGTGGGACTGAAGCTTTCTTT. Translated: CASSLGVEVRGTEAFF.

The V call is TRBV7-9, the J call TRBJ2-3; D is unclear. From germline, CDR1 is SEHNR and CDR2 FQNEAQ (reference sequence). Trimming took off 7 bases at V and 0 bases at J, with 11 bases between the two ends. The CDR3 length is 14 residues. The CDR3 region has the DNA TGTGCCAGCACCCCGTACTCTAGCACAGATACGCAGTATTTT. Its translation: CASTPYSSTDTQYF.

The rearrangement joins TRBV6-5 to TRBJ1-1, with TRBD1 matching 8 bases. Per germline, CDR1 MNHEY and CDR2 SVGAGI. With 5 bases clipped from V and 5 bases from J, the junction kept 7 bases outside the gene matches. The CDR3 spans 14 residues. The CDR3 loop is CASSPDRGRTEAFF. For the CDR3, the DNA is TGTGCCAGCAGTCCCGACAGGGGACGGACTGAAGCTTTCTTT.

The rearrangement links TRBV2 to TRBJ1-2; 7 positions match TRBD1. The J segment lost 2 bases and the V segment lost 3 bases, leaving 3 bases of the junction unmatched. Germline V gene sequence: CDR1 SNHLY, CDR2 FYNNEI. The CDR3 has 14 residues. CDR3 region: CASSDRDRNYGYTF. The CDR3 DNA follows: TGTGCCAGCAGTGACCGGGACAGAAACTATGGCTACACCTTC.

J is TRBJ2-7 and V is TRBV20-1; TRBD1 matches at 7 bases. The CDR3 extends over 11 amino acids. Germline V lookup: CDR1 DFQATT, CDR2 SNEGSKA (reference sequence). Germline trimming cut 6 bases from V and 7 bases from J; bases unmatched to any gene: 6. The CDR3 bases are TGCAGTGCCGAACTGGGACAGGAGCAGTACTTC. It codes for CSAELGQEQYF.

This chain links TRBV5-1 with TRBJ1-2, with D tentatively TRBD1 (6 bases). Germline V gene sequence: CDR1 SGHRS, CDR2 YFSETQ. The CDR3 is made up of 15 amino acids. V was clipped by 0 bases and J by 1 base, with 10 bases between them. The CDR3 sequence is CASSLDGQLNYGYTF. CDR3 DNA: TGCGCCAGCAGCTTGGATGGACAGCTTAACTATGGCTACACCTTC.

The chain couples TRBV7-9 to TRBJ1-2; D is unclear. V was pared by 5 bases and J by 5 bases, with 9 bases between. From germline, CDR1 is SEHNR and CDR2 FQNEAQ (reference sequence). The length of the CDR3 is 12 residues. CDR3 in amino acids: CASSIHSYGYTF. In DNA, the CDR3 is TGTGCCAGCAGCATTCACAGTTATGGCTACACCTTC.

The rearrangement uses TRBV11-2 and TRBJ2-1, with 10 bases aligning to TRBD2. Germline V lookup: CDR1 SGHAT, CDR2 FQNNGV. CDR3 length: 16 amino acids. J lost 3 bases, V lost 3 bases, and 5 bases had no gene match. The CDR3 coding sequence is TGTGCCAGCAGCTTTGGAGCGGGAGGGGGCTACAATGAGCAGTTCTTC. Its translation: CASSFGAGGGYNEQFF.

V is TRBV28 and J is TRBJ2-2; D remains unclear. This CDR3 spans 15 amino acids. V dropped 6 bases and J dropped 8 bases, with 19 bases sitting between them. Germline values: CDR1 MDHEN, CDR2 SYDVKM. The CDR3, as DNA: TGTGCCAGCAGCTCCCCGCCCGATAGCTTGGGGGAGCTGTTTTTT. Protein: CASSSPPDSLGELFF.

The table lists this clone with a count of one. The chain recombines TRBV30 with TRBJ2-3; 9 positions agree with TRBD1. J gave up 8 bases and V 5 bases, and 17 bases lay outside the gene matches. There are 16 residues in the CDR3. The germline CDR1 and CDR2 sequences are GTSNPN and SVGIG (reference sequence). For the CDR3, the DNA is TGTGCCTGGGGGGGGACTCCGGGACAGGGTGAAGGTACGCAGTATTTT. Translating gives CAWGGTPGQGEGTQYF.

The chain's CDR3 is CAGHDRVHYGYTF. CDR3 DNA: TGTGCCGGACACGACAGGGTTCACTATGGCTACACCTTC. This chain joins TRBV2 and TRBJ1-2; the match to TRBD1 covers 7 bases. Germline values: CDR1 SNHLY, CDR2 FYNNEI. With V trimmed by 11 bases and J by 3 bases, 9 bases remained unmatched. This CDR3 comprises 13 residues. The full variable domain, with the rest looked up from reference TRBV2 and TRBJ1-2, is EPEVTQTPSHQVTQMGQEVILRCVPISNHLYFYWYRQILGQKVEFLVSFYNNEISEKSEIFDDQFSVERPDGSNFTLKIRSTKLEDSAMYFCAGHDRVHYGYTFGSGTRLTVV.

A few counts support this clone. This chain joins TRBV11-3 and TRBJ2-2; 9 nucleotides align to TRBD2. The CDR3 spans 16 residues. CDR1 is SGHNT, CDR2 YENEEA, per germline. The J segment lost 7 bases and the V segment lost 1 base, leaving 7 bases of the junction unmatched. The CDR3 sequence: CASSLGLAEVDGELFF. The CDR3 DNA reads as TGTGCCAGCAGCTTAGGACTAGCGGAGGTCGACGGGGAGCTGTTTTTT.

The sample holds a few counts of this clone. The chain uses TRBV18 and TRBJ1-1; maybe TRBD1 (5 bases). CDR1 and CDR2 from the germline V gene are KGHSH and LQKENI. CDR3 size: 14 residues. The germline V and J ends were trimmed by 3 bases and 1 base, with 9 bases remaining between them. CDR3 sequence reads: CASSPIGQNTEAFF. CDR3 nucleotide sequence: TGTGCCAGCTCACCCATCGGACAGAACACTGAAGCTTTCTTT.

This chain uses TRBV21-1 with TRBJ2-2; the DNA was not used to check the table's D call, TRBD2. TRBV21-1 is deemed a pseudogene. The CDR3 has 19 residues. CDR3 protein: CASSKDGGADLSNTGELFF. DNA for the CDR3: TGTGCCAGCAGCAAAGATGGGGGGGCGGACCTGTCGAACACCGGGGAGCTGTTTTTT.

The rearrangement joins TRBV9 to TRBJ1-5, with TRBD1 matching over 12 bases. Germline-derived CDR1 and CDR2 are SGDLS and YYNGEE. The ends lost 4 bases at V and 5 bases at J; junction bases unmatched: 10. The CDR3 contains 17 residues. This chain's CDR3 is CASSSRDRGHRYQPQHF. CDR3 sequence (DNA): TGTGCCAGCAGCTCCCGGGACAGGGGGCACAGGTATCAGCCCCAGCATTTT.

The chain links TRBV4-2 to TRBJ2-3; 12 nucleotides align to TRBD2. This CDR3 has 16 residues. Trimming took 0 bases from V and 3 from J; bases not matched to a gene: 1. Germline assignment: CDR1 LGHNA and CDR2 YNFKEQ. CDR3 in amino acids: CASSQEGLAGTDTQYF. DNA for the CDR3: TGTGCCAGCAGCCAAGAAGGACTAGCGGGAACAGATACGCAGTATTTT.

V usage is TRBV30 and J usage is TRBJ2-7, with unresolved D. Trimming removed 4 bases from V and 0 bases from J, with 7 bases in between. This CDR3 spans 12 amino acids. The germline V gene encodes CDR1 GTSNPN and CDR2 SVGIG (reference sequence). In nucleotides, the CDR3 is TGTGCCTGGATACCTACCTCCTACGAGCAGTACTTC. It is translated as CAWIPTSYEQYF.

The CDR3 DNA sequence: TGCGCCAGCAGCTTCAGGGGCGGGCGGAACACTGAAGCTTTCTTT. Translating it yields CASSFRGGRNTEAFF. The chain links TRBV5-1 to TRBJ1-1; a weak D match, TRBD1 (6 bases). Germline V gives CDR1 SGHRS, CDR2 YFSETQ. This CDR3 contains 15 residues. The V end lost 2 bases, the J end lost 1 base, and 12 bases lay between the germline ends.

V usage is TRBV10-3 and J usage is TRBJ1-2; 7 bases match TRBD1. Losses at the gene ends were 0 bases for V and 8 bases for J; bases not matched to a gene: 3. CDR3 length: 13 residues. CDR1 and CDR2 (germline): ENHRY, SYGVKD. Here the CDR3 DNA reads TGTGCCATCAGTGAGTCATACAGGGGAGGCTACACCTTC. This gives the protein CAISESYRGGYTF.

This chain connects TRBV5-1 to TRBJ2-2; 11 nucleotides line up with TRBD2. Germline V lookup: CDR1 SGHRS, CDR2 YFSETQ. This CDR3 comprises 15 residues. After removal of 0 bases from V and 5 bases from J, the junction contained 0 bases not matched to a gene. For the CDR3, the DNA is TGCGCCAGCAGCTTGGCTAGCGGGAGGACCGGGGAGCTGTTTTTT. Protein: CASSLASGRTGELFF.

V is TRBV5-1 and J is TRBJ1-1; D is possibly TRBD1 (5 bases). The CDR3 has 12 amino acids. Deletions cut 5 bases from V and 1 base from J, with 6 bases between. Germline V lookup: CDR1 SGHRS, CDR2 YFSETQ. The CDR3 is CASRRGNTEAFF. The DNA of the CDR3 is TGCGCCAGCAGAAGGGGGAACACTGAAGCTTTCTTT.

V and J are TRBV10-3 and TRBJ2-3; TRBD2 matches 11 bases. V shed 0 bases, J shed 2 bases, and the junction held 4 bases outside the gene matches. The CDR3 sequence is 17 residues long. CDR1 is ENHRY and CDR2 is SYGVKD in the germline V gene. The CDR3 sequence is CAISESPSGGNTDTQYF. CDR3 in DNA: TGTGCCATCAGTGAGTCGCCTAGCGGGGGGAACACAGATACGCAGTATTTT.

This clone was observed a handful of times. The chain recombines TRBV19 with TRBJ1-5; TRBD1 might be the D (6 bases). CDR1 and CDR2 from the germline V gene are LNHDA and SQIVND (reference sequence). Trimming took 6 bases from V and 4 from J, leaving 10 bases between them. The CDR3 loop spans 13 amino acids. The DNA of the CDR3 is TGTGCCAGTAGCTACACAGGGAATCAGCCCCAGCATTTT. This translates into CASSYTGNQPQHF.

The CDR3: CASSTSSGQTHYGYTF. As DNA, the CDR3 is TGTGCCAGTAGTACGTCCTCGGGACAGACCCACTATGGCTACACCTTC. This chain joins TRBV19 and TRBJ1-2; 7 bases are a match to TRBD1. CDR3 size: 16 residues. Germline CDR1 is LNHDA and CDR2 is SQIVND (reference sequence). V shed 4 bases and J 3 bases; nucleotides not matched to a gene: 11. Full variable domain (rest looked up from reference TRBV19 and TRBJ1-2): DGGITQSPKYLFRKEGQNVTLSCEQNLNHDAMYWYRQDPGQGLRLIYYSQIVNDFQKGDIAEGYSVSREKKESFPLTVTSAQKNPTAFYLCASSTSSGQTHYGYTFGSGTRLTVV.

V gene TRBV11-1 combines with J gene TRBJ2-1; 10 bases fit TRBD1. This CDR3 is 14 amino acids long. With 5 bases clipped from V and 7 bases from J, the junction kept 5 bases outside the gene matches. Germline V gives CDR1 SGHAT, CDR2 FQDESV (reference sequence). CDR3 DNA sequence: TGTGCCAGCAGCCGTGGGACAGGGGAAAATGAGCAGTTCTTC. Its translation: CASSRGTGENEQFF.

This clone was recorded once. The chain employs TRBV12-3 or TRBV12-4 and TRBJ2-7; no firm D call. The CDR3 is made up of 12 amino acids. Trimming cost V 2 bases and J 5 bases, with 7 bases left between them. The CDR3 DNA reads as TGTGCCAGCAGTTTATTGGCTCACGAGCAGTACTTC. Translation gives CASSLLAHEQYF.